The present T cell receptor (beta chain) was sequenced within a study of PD-1 blockade in classical Hodgkin lymphoma. Study findings and constraints: At baseline, newly diagnosed patients reportedly showed less TCR diversity than healthy donors.

The time point: newly diagnosed, previously untreated cHL patient sample. Comparator PBMCs were from newly diagnosed, untreated classical Hodgkin lymphoma. V lost 5 bases, J lost 2 bases, and 18 bases lay in between. The CDR3 runs to 16 residues. Germline V gene lookup returns CDR1 SQVTM and CDR2 ANQGSEA. TCRdb keeps only in-frame clones here, not all; method: immunoSEQ multiplex PCR. The sample lists approximately 70,000 clones, over 90% seen once, with roughly 2.6% in the top ten. About this clone: Its antigen is undetermined.

Input material: peripheral blood mononuclear cells (PBMCs). The chain employs TRBV29-1 and TRBJ2-2; a possible D gene is TRBD2 (5 bases). The sequence was obtained from a human donor with classical Hodgkin lymphoma. The CDR3 is CSVTGPSSLNTGELFF. The CDR3 region has the DNA TGCAGCGTTACCGGGCCTAGCTCCCTAAACACCGGGGAGCTGTTTTTT.